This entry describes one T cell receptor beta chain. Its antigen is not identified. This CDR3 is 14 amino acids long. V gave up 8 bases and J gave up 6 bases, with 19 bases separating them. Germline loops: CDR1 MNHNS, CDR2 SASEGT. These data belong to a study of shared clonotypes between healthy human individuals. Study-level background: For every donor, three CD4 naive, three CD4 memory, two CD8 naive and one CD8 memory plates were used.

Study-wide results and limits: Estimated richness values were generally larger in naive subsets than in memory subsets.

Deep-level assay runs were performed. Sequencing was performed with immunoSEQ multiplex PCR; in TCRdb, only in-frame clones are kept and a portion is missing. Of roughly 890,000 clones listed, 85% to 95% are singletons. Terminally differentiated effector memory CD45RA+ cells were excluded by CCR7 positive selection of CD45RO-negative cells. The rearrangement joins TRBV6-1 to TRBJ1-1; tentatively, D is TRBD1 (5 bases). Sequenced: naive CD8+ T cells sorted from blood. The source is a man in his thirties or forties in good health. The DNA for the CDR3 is TGTGCCAGCCCCACCGAGGGGAATGGGGCTGAAGCTTTCTTT. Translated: CASPTEGNGAEAFF.